The 18 T cell receptor beta chains listed next were all sequenced from one sample in a study of chemoradiotherapy in HPV16-positive cancers (dated by TCRdb to the early 2020s). Libraries were constructed by the immunoSEQ multiplex PCR assay. TCRdb provides this immuneACCESS table in a form limited to in-frame rearrangements. Some clones are lacking; in checked studies, under half of them reflect an unresolved V gene, and why the rest are absent is not known. The table for this sample lists 9,500 to 13,000 clones; roughly 92% of them were counted only once. The ten largest account for under 2% of the sample. The source material was blood, sampled from a patient who underwent chemoradiotherapy. The receptors originated from a human donor with HPV-associated anogenital cancer.

This clone was picked up a small number of times. The rearrangement joins TRBV2 to TRBJ2-1; the match to TRBD1 covers 11 bases. Germline V gene sequence: CDR1 SNHLY, CDR2 FYNNEI. The CDR3 runs 15 residues. V dropped 3 bases and J dropped 3; count of bases not matched to a gene: 1. CDR3 sequence: CASSEGQGDYNEQFF. The CDR3 DNA sequence: TGTGCCAGCAGTGAGGGACAGGGGGACTACAATGAGCAGTTCTTC.

The CDR3 DNA follows: TGTGCCAGCAGCTTAGCTCTCGCGGGGGGCTCTGGGGCCAACGTCCTGACTTTC. Translated, it gives CASSLALAGGSGANVLTF. The chain has TRBV11-1 and TRBJ2-6; 8 bases align to TRBD2. In germline, CDR1 is SGHAT, CDR2 FQDESV (reference sequence). The junction had 4 bases not matched to a gene; V was cut back by 0 bases and J by 0 bases. The length of the CDR3 is 18 residues.

V is TRBV11-3 and J is TRBJ1-3, with no clear D. The CDR3 consists of 16 residues. The V and J ends lost 4 bases and 3 bases respectively, with 16 bases between them. Germline V gene sequence: CDR1 SGHNT, CDR2 YENEEA. The DNA for the CDR3 is TGTGCCAGCAGCTCGGGTGGTGGCGGTCTTGGAAACACCATATATTTT. Protein product: CASSSGGGGLGNTIYF. The full variable domain, completed using reference TRBV11-3 and TRBJ1-3, is EAGVVQSPRYKIIEKKQPVAFWCNPISGHNTLYWYLQNLGQGPELLIRYENEEAVDDSQLPKDRFSAERLKGVDSTLKIQPAELGDSAVYLCASSSGGGGLGNTIYFGEGSWLTVV.

The chain is built from TRBV7-8 and TRBJ1-1, with D uncertain. Germline values: CDR1 SGHVS, CDR2 FQNEAQ. Trimming left V 5 bases short and J 0 bases short, with 16 bases between. The CDR3 runs 16 residues. The CDR3 protein is CASSPAGWRVNTEAFF. The DNA of the CDR3 is TGTGCCAGCAGCCCAGCGGGGTGGCGGGTGAACACTGAAGCTTTCTTT. The complete variable domain, with remaining parts taken from reference TRBV7-8 and TRBJ1-1, reads GAGVSQSPRYKVAKRGQDVALRCDPISGHVSLFWYQQALGQGPEFLTYFQNEAQLDKSGLPSDRFFAERPEGSVSTLKIQRTQQEDSAVYLCASSPAGWRVNTEAFFGQGTRLTVV.

The chain carries TRBV9 and TRBJ2-3; 7 bases match TRBD2. The junction had 6 bases not matched to a gene; V was cut back by 2 bases and J by 3 bases. The CDR3 is made up of 15 amino acids. Germline V gives CDR1 SGDLS, CDR2 YYNGEE. CDR3 loop: CASSVGGGGTDTQYF. As DNA, the CDR3 is TGTGCCAGCAGCGTGGGCGGGGGAGGGACAGATACGCAGTATTTT.

The chain employs TRBV18 and TRBJ2-7; 7 bases are a match to TRBD1. The CDR3 is 15 residues long. From germline, CDR1 is KGHSH and CDR2 LQKENI. V was pared by 3 bases and J by 3 bases, with 8 bases of the junction left unmatched. The CDR3 nucleotides are TGTGCCAGCTCACCTCCGGGACAGAGTATCTACGAGCAGTACTTC. Protein product: CASSPPGQSIYEQYF.

The gene calls are TRBV10-1 and TRBJ2-3; D is unresolved. This CDR3 comprises 15 residues. From germline, CDR1 is WNHNN and CDR2 SYGVQD (reference sequence). V lost 4 bases and J 2 bases, leaving 13 bases between the germline ends. CDR3 region: CASSGGPNLTDTQYF. The CDR3 nucleotides are TGCGCCAGCAGTGGAGGACCCAATCTCACAGATACGCAGTATTTT.

This clone occurred once. This chain links TRBV5-6 with TRBJ1-1, with D perhaps TRBD1 (6 bases). V lost 6 bases and J lost 4, with 13 bases in between. The CDR3 is made up of 13 amino acids. CDR1 and CDR2 from the germline V gene are SGHDT and YYEEEE. The CDR3 DNA reads TGTGCCAGCATTCCGAGGGGGACCACTGAAGCTTTCTTT. Translated, it gives CASIPRGTTEAFF. The whole variable domain, remainder taken from reference TRBV5-6 and TRBJ1-1, is DAGVTQSPTHLIKTRGQQVTLRCSPKSGHDTVSWYQQALGQGPQFIFQYYEEEERQRGNFPDRFSGHQFPNYSSELNVNALLLGDSALYLCASIPRGTTEAFFGQGTRLTVV.

CDR3 in amino acids: CASIPDRPKPGEQFF. CDR3 DNA sequence: TGCGCCAGCATCCCGGACAGACCAAAGCCCGGGGAGCAGTTCTTC. This sequence joins TRBV23-1 and TRBJ2-1; D might be TRBD1 (6 bases). TRBV23-1 belongs to the ORF category, with a function that is uncertain. The CDR3 sequence is 15 residues long. V was pared by 7 bases and J by 10 bases, with 23 bases between.

The chain employs TRBV19 and TRBJ1-5; D perhaps matches TRBD1 (6 bases). Trimming pared 6 bases from V and 0 bases from J, leaving 15 bases between. Looked up from germline, CDR1 is LNHDA and CDR2 is SQIVND (reference sequence). This CDR3 has 16 amino acids. CDR3 region: CASSPFGGGSNQPQHF. The CDR3 DNA follows: TGTGCCAGTAGCCCCTTTGGGGGCGGTAGCAATCAGCCCCAGCATTTT.

V gene TRBV15 combines with J gene TRBJ2-4, with 10 bases lining up with TRBD1. The V segment lost 3 bases and the J segment 8 bases; nucleotides outside the gene matches: 10. Germline V CDR1 and CDR2: LNHNV, YYDKDF (reference sequence). The CDR3 covers 16 residues. CDR3 loop: CATSSTGQGKRDIQYF. The DNA for the CDR3 is TGTGCCACCAGCAGTACGGGACAGGGGAAACGAGACATTCAGTACTTC.

The genes are TRBV15 and TRBJ1-5; no clear D. The CDR3 is made up of 14 amino acids. V lost 0 bases and J lost 5, with 8 bases in between. Germline CDR1 is LNHNV and CDR2 is YYDKDF (reference sequence). CDR3 residues: CATSRDNGHQPQHF. The CDR3, as DNA: TGTGCCACCAGCAGAGATAACGGGCATCAGCCCCAGCATTTT.

The chain uses TRBV7-9 and TRBJ2-7, with D perhaps matching TRBD1 or TRBD2 (6 bases each). CDR1 SEHNR and CDR2 FQNEAQ come from the germline V gene (reference sequence). CDR3 length equals 14 residues. Trimming took off 5 bases at V and 5 bases at J, with 16 bases between the two ends. The chain's CDR3 is CASSARGQGNEQYF. CDR3 sequence (DNA): TGTGCCAGCAGCGCCCGGGGGCAGGGTAACGAGCAGTACTTC.

The chain combines TRBV13 with TRBJ1-1; weak D call: TRBD1 (6 bases). V shed 2 bases and J shed 4 bases, with 14 bases lying between them. The CDR3 has 15 residues. Germline assignment: CDR1 PRHDT and CDR2 FYEKMQ (reference sequence). The CDR3 protein is CASSLSGAGTTEAFF. In DNA, the CDR3 is TGTGCCAGCAGCTTATCGGGGGCAGGGACCACTGAAGCTTTCTTT.

This clone turned up a few times. This sequence joins TRBV5-1 and TRBJ1-6; D is possibly TRBD1 (5 bases). Germline assignment: CDR1 SGHRS and CDR2 YFSETQ. V lost 3 bases to trimming and J lost 12 bases, with 10 bases between them. CDR3 length: 12 amino acids. This chain's CDR3 is CASSSVGGPLHF. The CDR3 nucleotides are TGCGCCAGCAGCTCGGTGGGGGGACCCCTCCACTTT.

The V call is TRBV9, the J call TRBJ2-3, with TRBD2 matching 9 bases. Germline CDR1 is SGDLS and CDR2 is YYNGEE. The length of the CDR3 is 19 residues. V lost 0 bases, J lost 4 bases, and 15 bases stayed unmatched. CDR3 bases: TGTGCCAGCAGCGTAGGCCTCCGGCGGGGGGGCGGTTGGGCAGATACGCAGTATTTT. It encodes CASSVGLRRGGGWADTQYF.

The genes are TRBV6-5 and TRBJ2-7; the D is unclear. The CDR3 extends over 11 amino acids. CDR1 is MNHEY, CDR2 SVGAGI, per germline. Trimming removed 10 bases at V and 0 bases at J, with 7 bases between. The DNA for the CDR3 is TGTGCCACCCATAACTCCTACGAGCAGTACTTC. Translating gives CATHNSYEQYF.

This clone is a singleton in its sample. The V and J genes are TRBV9 and TRBJ1-1, with TRBD1 matching 9 bases. Germline V gives CDR1 SGDLS, CDR2 YYNGEE. V lost 3 bases, J lost 8 bases, and 14 bases stayed unmatched. The CDR3 runs 16 residues. In DNA, the CDR3 is TGTGCCAGCAGCGCCCAACATTCGCCGGACAGGGGAGAAGCTTTCTTT. Translated: CASSAQHSPDRGEAFF. Full variable domain (remainder filled in from reference TRBV9 and TRBJ1-1): DSGVTQTPKHLITATGQRVTLRCSPRSGDLSVYWYQQSLDQGLQFLIQYYNGEERAKGNILERFSAQQFPDLHSELNLSSLELGDSALYFCASSAQHSPDRGEAFFGQGTRLTVV.